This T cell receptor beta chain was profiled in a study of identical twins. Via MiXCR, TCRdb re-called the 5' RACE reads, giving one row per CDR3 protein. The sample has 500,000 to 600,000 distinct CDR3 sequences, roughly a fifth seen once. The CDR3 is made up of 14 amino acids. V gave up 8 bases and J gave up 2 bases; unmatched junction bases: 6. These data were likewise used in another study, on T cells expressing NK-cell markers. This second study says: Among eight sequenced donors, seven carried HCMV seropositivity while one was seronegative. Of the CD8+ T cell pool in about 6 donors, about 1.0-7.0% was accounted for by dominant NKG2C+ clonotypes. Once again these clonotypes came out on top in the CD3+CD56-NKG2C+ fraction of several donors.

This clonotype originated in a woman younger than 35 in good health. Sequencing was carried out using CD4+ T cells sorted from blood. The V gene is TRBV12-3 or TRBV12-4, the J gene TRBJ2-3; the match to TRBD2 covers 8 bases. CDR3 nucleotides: TGTGCCAGCTCGGGGCGGGGGGACACAGATACGCAGTATTTT. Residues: CASSGRGDTDTQYF.